Listed here are 32 T cell receptor beta chains from one sample, sequenced in a study of beta chain features in type 1 diabetes. The whole isolated RNA underwent reverse transcription, so sequencing captured expressed TCRB transcripts. Data came from immunoSEQ multiplex PCR; TCRdb stores just in-frame clones and leaves some out. Of about 700,000 clones in the sample, roughly 13% were seen once. General study findings and limits: For Type 1 diabetes patients, all four CD4+ subsets carried TCRB CDR3s that were moderately but significantly shorter.

Their specific antigens are unknown. Sequences were obtained from naive CD4+ T cells from blood. Receptors were obtained from a man in his late teens or twenties with type 1 diabetes.

The chain couples TRBV7-6 to TRBJ2-5, with 7 bases aligning to TRBD2. The junction had 5 bases not matched to a gene; V was cut back by 0 bases and J by 7 bases. Germline assignment: CDR1 SGHVS and CDR2 FNYEAQ. The CDR3 is made up of 14 amino acids. CDR3 amino acids: CASSLAERGWTQYF. The CDR3 DNA reads TGTGCCAGCAGCTTAGCCGAGCGGGGATGGACCCAGTACTTC.

CDR3 nucleotides: TGTGCCACCCAGGGGCGGAGCATAGAAAGAGACGAGCAGTACTTC. Its translation: CATQGRSIERDEQYF. The gene calls are TRBV10-3 and TRBJ2-7, with D possibly matching TRBD1 (6 bases). With 10 bases removed from V and 5 bases from J, the gap between germline ends came to 24 bases. The CDR3 has 15 amino acids. CDR1 and CDR2 (germline): ENHRY, SYGVKD.

CDR3 nucleotide sequence: TGTGCCAGTAGTATGGCGCACTCCTACAATGAGCAGTTCTTC. Protein sequence: CASSMAHSYNEQFF. The chain carries TRBV19 and TRBJ2-1; D is unresolved. Germline CDR1 and CDR2: LNHDA and SQIVND (reference sequence). The V end lost 3 bases, the J end lost 0 bases, and 6 bases lay between the germline ends. The CDR3 loop spans 14 amino acids. The full variable domain, its missing parts supplied by reference TRBV19 and TRBJ2-1, is DGGITQSPKYLFRKEGQNVTLSCEQNLNHDAMYWYRQDPGQGLRLIYYSQIVNDFQKGDIAEGYSVSREKKESFPLTVTSAQKNPTAFYLCASSMAHSYNEQFFGPGTRLTVL.

The chain is built from TRBV5-6 and TRBJ2-1, with a possible D match to TRBD2 (5 bases). CDR1 is SGHDT, CDR2 YYEEEE, per germline. The CDR3 consists of 11 residues. Trimming removed 3 bases at V and 14 bases at J, with 12 bases between. CDR3 residues: CASSYSGKEFF. In DNA form, the CDR3 reads TGTGCCAGCAGCTACTCCGGGAAAGAGTTCTTC.

The chain couples TRBV7-9 to TRBJ2-1; TRBD2 is a possible D gene (6 bases). The germline V gene has CDR1 SEHNR and CDR2 FQNEAQ (reference sequence). This CDR3 region has 13 residues. Trimming stripped 5 bases from V and 10 bases from J, with 15 bases between. CDR3 protein: CASSMRDSEEQFF. The CDR3 nucleotides are TGTGCCAGCAGCATGCGGGACTCGGAAGAGCAGTTCTTC.

This clone occurred a few times. The V call is TRBV7-9, the J call TRBJ1-2; 7 nucleotides match TRBD1. The CDR3 is 13 amino acids. V shed 5 bases, J shed 8 bases, and the junction held 8 bases outside the gene matches. The germline CDR1 and CDR2 sequences are SEHNR and FQNEAQ (reference sequence). CDR3 residues: CASSRGQFWGYTF. The CDR3, as DNA: TGTGCCAGCAGCCGGGGACAGTTTTGGGGCTACACCTTC.

This clone was picked up a small number of times. The rearrangement uses TRBV6-1 and TRBJ2-6, with D tentatively TRBD2 (6 bases). The germline V gene has CDR1 MNHNS and CDR2 SASEGT. V was pared by 11 bases and J by 0 bases, with 8 bases between. The CDR3 is 13 residues long. The CDR3 region has the DNA TGTGCCGGCGGGGACTCTGGGGCCAACGTCCTGACTTTC. This gives the protein CAGGDSGANVLTF.

The CDR3 reads CASSTGPPENTEAFF. CDR3 bases: TGTGCCAGCAGTACGGGACCGCCCGAGAACACTGAAGCTTTCTTT. The chain uses TRBV6-6 and TRBJ1-1; D might be TRBD1 (5 bases). The germline V gene has CDR1 MNHNY and CDR2 SVGAGI (reference sequence). The CDR3 covers 15 residues. V dropped 5 bases and J dropped 1 base, with 14 bases sitting between them.

The chain uses TRBV10-3 and TRBJ2-3, with 9 nucleotides matching TRBD1. The germline V gene has CDR1 ENHRY and CDR2 SYGVKD. CDR3 length: 14 amino acids. J lost 6 bases, V lost 4 bases, and 5 bases had no gene match. In DNA, the CDR3 is TGTGCCATCAGTGGCAGGACAGGGGACGATACGCAGTATTTT. Its translation is CAISGRTGDDTQYF.

This clone was detected a few times. The chain links TRBV23-1 to TRBJ1-1, with 9 bases fitting TRBD1. TRBV23-1 is sorted into the ORF group, with uncertain function. The ends lost 0 bases at V and 1 base at J; junction bases unmatched: 0. This CDR3 comprises 15 residues. CDR3 nucleotides: TGCGCCAGCAGTCAATCACAGGGGGCGAACACTGAAGCTTTCTTT. Amino acid sequence: CASSQSQGANTEAFF.

The rearrangement uses TRBV5-1 and TRBJ1-1; no firm D call. V lost 0 bases and J 4 bases, leaving 16 bases between the germline ends. The length of the CDR3 is 16 residues. Germline V gives CDR1 SGHRS, CDR2 YFSETQ. CDR3 in amino acids: CASSLAQLGYRTEAFF. Written as DNA, the CDR3 is TGCGCCAGCAGCTTGGCCCAGTTAGGGTATCGCACTGAAGCTTTCTTT.

The sample holds a few counts of this clone. This chain links TRBV5-1 with TRBJ1-4; the D is unclear. V lost 4 bases to trimming and J lost 0 bases, with 10 bases between them. CDR3 size: 15 residues. The germline gives CDR1 SGHRS, CDR2 YFSETQ. CDR3 sequence: CASSHGRSTNEKLFF. The CDR3 DNA sequence: TGCGCCAGCAGCCACGGACGGTCAACTAATGAAAAACTGTTTTTT.

The genes are TRBV4-1 and TRBJ1-2; D is ambiguous. The CDR3 extends over 16 amino acids. The V end lost 0 bases, the J end lost 4 bases, and 15 bases lay between the germline ends. Germline V gene lookup returns CDR1 MGHRA and CDR2 YSYEKL. In DNA, the CDR3 is TGCGCCAGCAGCCAAGATGAGGGTCCTTCGGGCTATGGCTACACCTTC. Amino acids: CASSQDEGPSGYGYTF.

This sequence joins TRBV10-3 and TRBJ1-2, with D possibly TRBD1 on 6 matching bases. There are 14 residues in the CDR3. Germline V gene sequence: CDR1 ENHRY, CDR2 SYGVKD. V lost 4 bases and J 8 bases, leaving 17 bases between the germline ends. This CDR3 is CAISGRYRERGYTF. The CDR3 coding sequence is TGTGCCATCAGTGGGCGATACAGGGAACGGGGCTACACCTTC.

This clone was observed a handful of times. This chain links TRBV9 with TRBJ1-2; D is possibly TRBD1 (6 bases). CDR3 length equals 18 residues. Germline assignment: CDR1 SGDLS and CDR2 YYNGEE. Trimming left V 0 bases short and J 2 bases short, with 20 bases between. CDR3 bases: TGTGCCAGCAGCGTAGGATCTCCCCGTGTAGGGGGGAACTATGGCTACACCTTC. Its translation is CASSVGSPRVGGNYGYTF.

The rearrangement links TRBV7-9 to TRBJ1-4, with D maybe TRBD1 (5 bases). Per germline, CDR1 SEHNR and CDR2 FQNEAQ (reference sequence). Trimming took 4 bases from V and 1 from J, leaving 10 bases between them. The CDR3 extends over 15 amino acids. The CDR3, as DNA: TGTGCCAGCAGCTGGGGGTTGGAAACTAATGAAAAACTGTTTTTT. Translated: CASSWGLETNEKLFF.

This clone was recorded a few times. The rearrangement links TRBV5-8 to TRBJ2-3, with D possibly matching TRBD1 (6 bases). The CDR3 is 12 amino acids. Per the germline V gene, CDR1 is SGHTS and CDR2 is YDEGEE. Trimming left V 4 bases short and J 10 bases short, with 13 bases between. CDR3 bases: TGTGCCAGCAGCCTACGGACAGAGGCGCAGTATTTT. Protein product: CASSLRTEAQYF.

CDR3 bases: TGTGCCAGCAGAAAGTCAAACTATGGCTACACCTTC. It specifies CASRKSNYGYTF. This chain uses TRBV27 with TRBJ1-2, with D unresolved. Deletions cut 6 bases from V and 2 bases from J, with 7 bases between. The CDR3 is made up of 12 amino acids. Germline-derived CDR1 and CDR2 are MNHEY and SMNVEV (reference sequence).

J is TRBJ2-2 and V is TRBV6-5, with D possibly matching TRBD2 (5 bases). CDR1 and CDR2 from the germline V gene are MNHEY and SVGAGI. This CDR3 is built from 13 residues. V was clipped by 7 bases and J by 6 bases, with 12 bases between them. CDR3 in amino acids: CASTSPGSGELFF. CDR3 bases: TGTGCCAGCACAAGCCCGGGGTCCGGGGAGCTGTTTTTT.

The V and J genes are TRBV15 and TRBJ1-3; D might be TRBD1 (6 bases). Germline CDR1 is LNHNV and CDR2 is YYDKDF (reference sequence). V was clipped by 0 bases and J by 0 bases, with 15 bases between them. This CDR3 has 18 residues. The CDR3 loop is CATSRDGGRVSSGNTIYF. Here the CDR3 DNA reads TGTGCCACCAGCAGAGATGGGGGCAGGGTGAGCTCTGGAAACACCATATATTTT.

V gene TRBV6-6 combines with J gene TRBJ1-1; the D is unclear. Germline V gene data show CDR1 as MNHNY and CDR2 as SVGAGI (reference sequence). The length of the CDR3 is 13 residues. V was shortened by 0 bases and J by 5 bases, with 7 bases between the two germline ends. The CDR3 region is CASSYSGRTEAFF. DNA for the CDR3: TGTGCCAGCAGTTACTCAGGGAGGACTGAAGCTTTCTTT.

This clone turned up a few times. DNA for the CDR3: TGTGCCTGGAGTGTGGGCGGGGTCAGCACCGGGGAGCTGTTTTTT. Translated, it gives CAWSVGGVSTGELFF. The gene calls are TRBV30 and TRBJ2-2; possibly TRBD2 for D (6 bases). Trimming shortened V by 0 bases and J by 4 bases, and 12 bases separated the two germline ends. Germline CDR1 reads GTSNPN; CDR2 reads SVGIG (reference sequence). The CDR3 length is 15 residues.

This clone was found a few times. This chain uses TRBV30 with TRBJ2-1, with TRBD2 as a possible D gene (6 bases). The CDR3 runs to 15 residues. Germline CDR1 reads GTSNPN; CDR2 reads SVGIG (reference sequence). V was pared by 2 bases and J by 0 bases, with 11 bases between. DNA for the CDR3: TGTGCCTGGAGTCCGGGACTGAGCTCCTACAATGAGCAGTTCTTC. Translation: CAWSPGLSSYNEQFF.

This clone came up a few times. The chain recombines TRBV19 with TRBJ1-5, with D perhaps TRBD1 (6 bases). Trimming cost V 11 bases and J 1 base, with 15 bases left between them. CDR3 size: 14 residues. Germline CDR1 is LNHDA and CDR2 is SQIVND (reference sequence). The CDR3 loop reads CAGSGAGSNQPQHF. The CDR3 DNA sequence: TGTGCCGGTTCAGGGGCTGGGAGCAATCAGCCCCAGCATTTT. Full variable domain (missing parts from reference TRBV19 and TRBJ1-5): DGGITQSPKYLFRKEGQNVTLSCEQNLNHDAMYWYRQDPGQGLRLIYYSQIVNDFQKGDIAEGYSVSREKKESFPLTVTSAQKNPTAFYLCAGSGAGSNQPQHFGDGTRLSIL.

The gene calls are TRBV28 and TRBJ2-6; D remains unclear. The length of the CDR3 is 15 residues. Germline-derived CDR1 and CDR2 are MDHEN and SYDVKM. The ends were cut back, 2 bases at V and 3 bases at J, with 8 bases in the middle. The CDR3 loop is CASSLGIGGANVLTF. The CDR3 region has the DNA TGTGCCAGCAGTTTAGGAATTGGTGGGGCCAACGTCCTGACTTTC.

In this sample, this clone turned up a few times. The chain uses TRBV30 and TRBJ2-5; possible D gene TRBD1, 5 bases. This CDR3 is 14 amino acids long. CDR1 is GTSNPN and CDR2 is SVGIG in the germline V gene (reference sequence). Trimming removed 8 bases at V and 5 bases at J, with 21 bases between. The CDR3 DNA reads TGTGCCCTCCGCGTACAGGTTGGAAGGGAGACCCAGTACTTC. Translated, it gives CALRVQVGRETQYF.

A remark on this clone: Other DNA sequences within the sample encode an identical CDR3. The rearrangement joins TRBV5-1 to TRBJ2-3; TRBD2 agrees at 9 bases. This CDR3 spans 15 amino acids. Trimming at V came to 4 bases and at J to 1 base, leaving 4 bases not matched to a gene. Germline loops: CDR1 SGHRS, CDR2 YFSETQ. The DNA of the CDR3 is TGCGCCAGCAGCCTGACTAGCGGAGGCACAGATACGCAGTATTTT. Translation gives CASSLTSGGTDTQYF.

Only a few counts were recorded for this clone. The genes are TRBV9 and TRBJ2-1; maybe TRBD2 (5 bases). The CDR3 runs 17 residues. Looked up from germline, CDR1 is SGDLS and CDR2 is YYNGEE. V shed 3 bases and J shed 0 bases, with 16 bases lying between them. The CDR3 sequence: CASSAYGRGSSYNEQFF. The CDR3, as DNA: TGTGCCAGCAGCGCCTACGGACGGGGAAGCTCCTACAATGAGCAGTTCTTC.

This clone was seen more than once but under ten times. J is TRBJ2-1 and V is TRBV18; 9 bases fit TRBD1. The trim removed 5 bases at V and 3 bases at J, leaving 8 bases unmatched. CDR3 length equals 16 residues. CDR1 and CDR2 (germline): KGHSH, LQKENI. This CDR3 is CASSSSGTGNYNEQFF. CDR3 nucleotides: TGTGCCAGCTCATCCTCCGGGACAGGGAACTACAATGAGCAGTTCTTC.

This chain links TRBV30 with TRBJ1-5, with D possibly matching TRBD1 (5 bases). V lost 0 bases and J 6 bases, leaving 12 bases between the germline ends. Germline V gene lookup returns CDR1 GTSNPN and CDR2 SVGIG (reference sequence). The CDR3 is made up of 14 amino acids. CDR3 sequence: CAWSVRSGIQPQHF. The CDR3 DNA is TGTGCCTGGAGTGTAAGGTCAGGGATTCAGCCCCAGCATTTT.

CDR3 protein: CSPQGGTLGGTQYF. The CDR3, as DNA: TGCAGCCCCCAAGGAGGGACCCTCGGGGGTACGCAGTATTTT. This chain uses TRBV29-1 with TRBJ2-3, with a tentative D call TRBD2 (6 bases). V lost 8 bases to trimming and J lost 8 bases, with 23 bases between them. The CDR3 runs to 14 residues. CDR1 SQVTM and CDR2 ANQGSEA come from the germline V gene.

The table lists this clone with a few counts. This chain uses TRBV5-1 with TRBJ2-3; perhaps TRBD2 as D (6 bases). Germline V gene sequence: CDR1 SGHRS, CDR2 YFSETQ. This CDR3 comprises 14 residues. V was cut by 4 bases and J by 3 bases, with 12 bases left in between. The CDR3 loop reads CASSTGLDTDTQYF. CDR3 DNA: TGCGCCAGCAGCACGGGACTCGATACAGATACGCAGTATTTT.